This TCR beta chain was identified in a study of OX40 agonist ivuxolimab in advanced cancers. The germline V gene encodes CDR1 MNHNS and CDR2 SASEGT. The junction had 4 bases not matched to a gene; V was cut back by 6 bases and J by 3 bases. This CDR3 comprises 13 residues. Profiling relied on immunoSEQ multiplex PCR, and the TCRdb table lists in-frame clones only, not all of them. This table holds 60,000 to 85,000 clones, 85% to 90% found once. The chain is built from TRBV6-1 and TRBJ1-1; 7 nucleotides align to TRBD1. The sequenced sample was CD4+ or CD8+ T cells sorted from blood, obtained in a trial of the OX40 agonist ivuxolimab. This clonotype was sampled from an adult with an advanced solid tumor such as melanoma, head and neck, liver or kidney cancer. The CDR3 coding sequence is TGTGCCAGCAGAGTGACAGGGTACACTGAAGCTTTCTTT. The encoded protein is CASRVTGYTEAFF.